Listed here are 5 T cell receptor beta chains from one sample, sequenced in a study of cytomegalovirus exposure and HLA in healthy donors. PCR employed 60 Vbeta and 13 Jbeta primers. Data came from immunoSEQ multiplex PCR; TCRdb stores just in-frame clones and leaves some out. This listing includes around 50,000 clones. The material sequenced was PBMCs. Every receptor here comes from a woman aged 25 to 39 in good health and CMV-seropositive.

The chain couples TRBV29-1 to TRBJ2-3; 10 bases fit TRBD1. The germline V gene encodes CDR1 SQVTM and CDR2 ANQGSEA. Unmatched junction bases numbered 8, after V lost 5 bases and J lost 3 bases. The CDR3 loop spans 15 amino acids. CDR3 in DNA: TGCAGCGTTTACCGACAGGGGGCGCGGACAGATACGCAGTATTTT. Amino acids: CSVYRQGARTDTQYF.

CDR3 bases: TGTGCCAGTAGGCCGGGCGGGGGTGGGCACTTCAATGAGCAGTTCTTC. The encoded protein is CASRPGGGGHFNEQFF. This chain uses TRBV19 with TRBJ2-1; 7 nucleotides align to TRBD2. Germline V gene data show CDR1 as LNHDA and CDR2 as SQIVND (reference sequence). J was trimmed by 6 bases and V by 6 bases; bases with no gene match: 14. The CDR3 loop spans 16 amino acids.

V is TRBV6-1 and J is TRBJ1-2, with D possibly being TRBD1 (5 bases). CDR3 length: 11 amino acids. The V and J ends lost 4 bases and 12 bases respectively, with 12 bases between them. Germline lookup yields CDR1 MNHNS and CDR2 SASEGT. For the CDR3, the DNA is TGTGCCAGCAGTGGCCTCGGGGGGGACACCTTC. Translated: CASSGLGGDTF.

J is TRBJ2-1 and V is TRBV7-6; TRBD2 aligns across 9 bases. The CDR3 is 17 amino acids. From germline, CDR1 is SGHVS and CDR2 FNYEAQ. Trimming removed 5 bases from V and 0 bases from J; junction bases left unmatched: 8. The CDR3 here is CASSPKRTSASYNEQFF. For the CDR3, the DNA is TGTGCCAGCAGCCCCAAACGGACTAGCGCCTCCTACAATGAGCAGTTCTTC. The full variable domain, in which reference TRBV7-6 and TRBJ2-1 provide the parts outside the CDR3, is GAGVSQSPRYKVTKRGQDVALRCDPISGHVSLYWYRQALGQGPEFLTYFNYEAQQDKSGLPNDRFSAERPEGSISTLTIQRTEQRDSAMYRCASSPKRTSASYNEQFFGPGTRLTVL.

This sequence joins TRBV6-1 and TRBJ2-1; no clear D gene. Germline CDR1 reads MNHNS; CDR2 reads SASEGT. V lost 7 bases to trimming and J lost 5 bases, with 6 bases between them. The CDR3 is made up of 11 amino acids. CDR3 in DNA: TGTGCCAGCACGCAGGACAATGAGCAGTTCTTC. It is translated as CASTQDNEQFF.